The 32 T cell receptor beta chains reported below all come from one sample, sequenced in a study of CD8 T cells in ankylosing spondylitis (dated by TCRdb to about 2017). Libraries were made using 5' RACE. Sequenced using an Illumina HiSeq 2500. TCRdb trimmed the raw reads at Q25, called clones with MiXCR and kept productive beta chains. For every CDR3 protein sequence, its rows merge into one entry that carries the most common genes and DNA. For this sample the table gives approximately 260,000 distinct CDR3 sequences, of which approximately 20% were detected only once. The top ten clones comprise about a third of the sample. Sequenced sample: blood, either unsorted or a sorted T cell fraction (not recorded which). The receptors originated from a male donor with ankylosing spondylitis or in good health (not recorded which).

V gene TRBV4-1 combines with J gene TRBJ2-4; D gene uncertain. Germline loops: CDR1 MGHRA, CDR2 YSYEKL. Between the trimmed V and J ends, which lost 2 bases and 5 bases, there was a span of 7 bases. There are 13 residues in the CDR3. The chain's CDR3 is CASSQSVENIQYF. The CDR3 coding sequence is TGCGCCAGCAGCCAAAGCGTAGAAAACATTCAGTACTTC.

This chain uses TRBV20-1 with TRBJ2-1; maybe TRBD1 (5 bases). The germline V gene has CDR1 DFQATT and CDR2 SNEGSKA (reference sequence). Trimming removed 0 bases at V and 6 bases at J, with 15 bases between. CDR3 length equals 15 residues. The CDR3 nucleotides read TGCAGTGCTAGAGATGGTGATAGAACAGGCAATGAGCAGTTCTTC. Amino acids: CSARDGDRTGNEQFF.

In this sample, this clonotype turned up a few times. The chain carries TRBV7-2 and TRBJ2-1, with 10 bases lining up with TRBD2. This CDR3 contains 16 residues. Germline V gene sequence: CDR1 SGHTA, CDR2 FQGNSA. J gave up 7 bases and V 5 bases, and 11 bases lay outside the gene matches. CDR3 region: CASSQDVSSGRNEQFF. DNA of the CDR3: TGTGCCAGCAGCCAAGATGTTTCTAGCGGGAGAAATGAGCAGTTCTTC.

In this sample, this clonotype turned up a few times. The chain has TRBV20-1 and TRBJ2-6; D is unclear. This CDR3 has 13 residues. Germline V lookup: CDR1 DFQATT, CDR2 SNEGSKA (reference sequence). The V end lost 5 bases, the J end lost 2 bases, and 7 bases lay between the germline ends. CDR3 coding DNA: TGCAGTGCTCGAAGGGCTGGGGCCAACGTCCTGACTTTC. It specifies CSARRAGANVLTF.

In this sample, this clonotype turned up many times. The V call is TRBV5-1, the J call TRBJ2-7; 9 nucleotides align to TRBD1. Germline CDR1 is SGHRS and CDR2 is YFSETQ. Trimming cost V 4 bases and J 0 bases; bases outside gene matches: 2. The CDR3 runs 14 residues. The CDR3 sequence: CASSTGQGSYEQYF. The CDR3 DNA follows: TGCGCCAGCAGCACGGGACAGGGCTCCTACGAGCAGTACTTC.

There are a few counts of this clonotype. The chain has TRBV29-1 and TRBJ2-7; D not certain. This CDR3 region has 11 residues. CDR1 SQVTM and CDR2 ANQGSEA come from the germline V gene. V was clipped by 4 bases and J by 2 bases, with 6 bases between them. CDR3 DNA sequence: TGCAGCGTTGTCGAAACCTACGAGCAGTACTTC. It is translated as CSVVETYEQYF.

The chain combines TRBV7-9 with TRBJ2-5; perhaps TRBD1 as D (6 bases). CDR3 length: 14 residues. Germline loops: CDR1 SEHNR, CDR2 FQNEAQ (reference sequence). The V and J ends lost 4 bases and 0 bases respectively, with 9 bases between them. CDR3 DNA sequence: TGTGCCAGCAGCTCCCAGGGGTACCAAGAGACCCAGTACTTC. As protein: CASSSQGYQETQYF.

This clonotype was counted a few times. The V gene is TRBV29-1, the J gene TRBJ1-1; a possible D gene is TRBD1 (6 bases). The CDR3 has 14 residues. Trimming stripped 2 bases from V and 4 bases from J, with 14 bases between. Looked up from germline, CDR1 is SQVTM and CDR2 is ANQGSEA. In DNA form, the CDR3 reads TGCAGCGTTGAAACGGGGGGCGAGGGCACTGAAGCTTTCTTT. Amino acid sequence: CSVETGGEGTEAFF.

This clonotype showed up just a few times. The chain recombines TRBV29-1 with TRBJ2-1, with no clear D. The CDR3 totals 13 residues. The V end was cut by 4 bases, the J end by 0 bases, with 7 bases between. Germline V CDR1 and CDR2: SQVTM, ANQGSEA. The CDR3 sequence: CSVVHSSYNEQFF. For the CDR3, the DNA is TGCAGCGTTGTGCACAGCTCCTACAATGAGCAGTTCTTC.

This clonotype was found a few times. The J gene is TRBJ2-2, the V gene TRBV29-1; unclear D gene. There are 13 residues in the CDR3. Germline values: CDR1 SQVTM, CDR2 ANQGSEA. The V end lost 5 bases, the J end lost 0 bases, and 7 bases lay between the germline ends. CDR3 sequence reads: CSVPDTNTGELFF. DNA for the CDR3: TGCAGCGTTCCAGACACGAACACCGGGGAGCTGTTTTTT.

V and J are TRBV7-8 and TRBJ1-4, with a tentative D call TRBD1 (6 bases). Germline V lookup: CDR1 SGHVS, CDR2 FQNEAQ. The V gene lost 5 bases and the J gene lost 4 bases, with 17 bases spanning the gap. This CDR3 comprises 16 residues. CDR3 coding DNA: TGTGCCAGCAGCAAGTTCCCACAGGGAGATAATGAAAAACTGTTTTTT. Its protein is CASSKFPQGDNEKLFF.

The chain combines TRBV29-1 with TRBJ1-1; D is unclear. CDR3 length: 12 residues. Per germline, CDR1 SQVTM and CDR2 ANQGSEA. Trimming cost V 5 bases and J 1 base, with 8 bases left between them. This CDR3 is CSVTDWNTEAFF. The CDR3 bases are TGCAGCGTTACGGACTGGAACACTGAAGCTTTCTTT.

This chain links TRBV7-8 with TRBJ2-3; D unclear. V gave up 0 bases and J gave up 0 bases, with 16 bases separating them. The CDR3 has 18 residues. From germline, CDR1 is SGHVS and CDR2 FQNEAQ. The CDR3 DNA reads TGTGCCAGCAGCTTAGCGGCTCCATATCAAACTAGCACAGATACGCAGTATTTT. Translating it yields CASSLAAPYQTSTDTQYF.

This clonotype was counted between two and nine times. J is TRBJ2-5 and V is TRBV3-1, with 7 bases matching TRBD1. In germline, CDR1 is LGHDT, CDR2 YNNKEL (reference sequence). The V segment lost 6 bases and the J segment 3 bases; nucleotides outside the gene matches: 7. The CDR3 spans 14 residues. CDR3 DNA sequence: TGTGCCAGCAGTTCAACCGGGACAGAAGAGACCCAGTACTTC. It translates to CASSSTGTEETQYF.

This clonotype was seen at least ten times. The chain carries TRBV29-1 and TRBJ2-5, with D tentatively TRBD2 (5 bases). V was pared by 2 bases and J by 4 bases, with 11 bases between. The germline gives CDR1 SQVTM, CDR2 ANQGSEA. The CDR3 totals 13 residues. The CDR3 spells CSVETGFGETQYF. The DNA for the CDR3 is TGCAGCGTTGAAACGGGATTCGGAGAGACCCAGTACTTC.

The chain combines TRBV20-1 with TRBJ2-3; D unclear. Trimming shortened V by 0 bases and J by 0 bases, and 13 bases separated the two germline ends. Germline V gives CDR1 DFQATT, CDR2 SNEGSKA (reference sequence). The CDR3 loop spans 16 amino acids. In DNA form, the CDR3 reads TGCAGTGCTAGAGATGCCACCTACCGAAGCACAGATACGCAGTATTTT. Translation gives CSARDATYRSTDTQYF.

This clonotype was seen repeatedly, ten times or more. The chain employs TRBV12-3 or TRBV12-4 and TRBJ1-6; 11 bases map to TRBD1. The CDR3 sequence is 18 residues long. V gave up 5 bases and J gave up 3 bases; unmatched junction bases: 9. CDR3 coding DNA: TGTGCCAGCAGTCTCGGGACAGGGGGGTGGAACTATAATTCACCCCTCCACTTT. This gives the protein CASSLGTGGWNYNSPLHF.

This clonotype came up many times. This chain joins TRBV14 and TRBJ2-2, with TRBD1 identical over 8 bases. The trim removed 4 bases at V and 3 bases at J, leaving 10 bases unmatched. CDR1 SGHDN and CDR2 FVKESK come from the germline V gene. The CDR3 length is 17 residues. The CDR3 protein is CASSRTTGGGYTGELFF. The CDR3 DNA reads TGTGCCAGCAGCCGCACTACAGGGGGTGGATACACCGGGGAGCTGTTTTTT.

This clonotype occurred many times. The J gene is TRBJ1-5, the V gene TRBV20-1; D is perhaps TRBD1 (6 bases). Trimming left V 3 bases short and J 5 bases short, with 17 bases between. Germline V gene data show CDR1 as DFQATT and CDR2 as SNEGSKA (reference sequence). This CDR3 region has 15 residues. CDR3 sequence (DNA): TGCAGTGCTAGTCCGCAGGGGAGGGGCTATCAGCCCCAGCATTTT. This gives the protein CSASPQGRGYQPQHF.

This chain connects TRBV12-3 or TRBV12-4 to TRBJ2-3; D tentatively fits TRBD1 or TRBD2 (5 bases each). This CDR3 has 17 amino acids. The germline V and J ends were trimmed by 10 bases and 1 base, with 24 bases remaining between them. This chain's CDR3 is CAIAHGVGVLGTDTQYF. The CDR3 bases are TGTGCCATCGCCCACGGGGTGGGGGTGCTTGGCACAGATACGCAGTATTTT.

The V call is TRBV6-4, the J call TRBJ1-5; D is perhaps TRBD1 (6 bases). Germline-derived CDR1 and CDR2 are MRHNA and SNTAGT. The CDR3 covers 13 residues. V gave up 3 bases and J gave up 4 bases, with 7 bases separating them. CDR3 residues: CASSEGANQPQHF. The DNA for the CDR3 is TGTGCCAGCAGTGAGGGGGCGAATCAGCCCCAGCATTTT.

In the case of this clonotype: One junction end does not reproduce the germline sequence, and a read error may be involved. The rearrangement links TRBV2 to TRBJ2-2; D is unclear. This CDR3 has 13 residues. The germline gives CDR1 SNHLY, CDR2 FYNNEI. CDR3 amino acids: CASSEDTPGELFF. As DNA, the CDR3 is TGTGCCAGCAGCGAAGATACTCCCGGGGAGCTGTTTTTT.

CDR3 coding DNA: TGCAGCGTGGACGGTGGGGCACACCTCTATGGCTACACCTTC. Translated, it gives CSVDGGAHLYGYTF. V gene TRBV29-1 combines with J gene TRBJ1-2; a possible D gene is TRBD1 (5 bases). The length of the CDR3 is 14 residues. Looked up from germline, CDR1 is SQVTM and CDR2 is ANQGSEA. V lost 6 bases and J lost 4, with 18 bases in between.

The chain uses TRBV15 and TRBJ2-5; D is unclear. Germline V gives CDR1 LNHNV, CDR2 YYDKDF (reference sequence). This CDR3 contains 14 residues. Trimming stripped 0 bases from V and 2 bases from J, with 7 bases between. CDR3 in DNA: TGTGCCACCAGCAGAGAAGGCGGACAAGAGACCCAGTACTTC. Translation: CATSREGGQETQYF.

V usage is TRBV25-1 and J usage is TRBJ1-2, with no clear D. Trimming left V 2 bases short and J 7 bases short, with 5 bases between. Germline V lookup: CDR1 MGHDK, CDR2 SYGVNS. The CDR3 loop spans 11 amino acids. The CDR3 DNA follows: TGTGCCAGCAGTGAAGGGGTTGGCTACACCTTC. Its protein product is CASSEGVGYTF.

The J gene is TRBJ2-1, the V gene TRBV4-3, with TRBD1 as a possible D gene (5 bases). The germline gives CDR1 LGHNA, CDR2 YSLEER. V lost 0 bases to trimming and J lost 8 bases, with 11 bases between them. The CDR3 length is 14 residues. In DNA, the CDR3 is TGCGCCAGCAGCCAAGAGCCTAGGGGCGATGAGCAGTTCTTC. Translating gives CASSQEPRGDEQFF.

The gene calls are TRBV6-5 and TRBJ1-1; D unresolved. This CDR3 region has 13 residues. Germline CDR1 reads MNHEY; CDR2 reads SVGAGI. V was trimmed by 2 bases and J by 0 bases, leaving 4 bases between them. In DNA form, the CDR3 reads TGTGCCAGCAGTTACGGGATGAACACTGAAGCTTTCTTT. Amino acid sequence: CASSYGMNTEAFF.

This clonotype was counted only a few times. This chain links TRBV20-1 with TRBJ2-7; TRBD1 agrees at 7 bases. Germline CDR1 is DFQATT and CDR2 is SNEGSKA (reference sequence). V shed 4 bases and J 0 bases; nucleotides not matched to a gene: 3. CDR3 length: 13 amino acids. The CDR3 loop is CSAKGTDSYEQYF. In DNA, the CDR3 is TGCAGTGCTAAGGGGACAGACTCCTACGAGCAGTACTTC.

V and J are TRBV6-5 and TRBJ2-3, with a tentative D call TRBD2 (5 bases). CDR3 length: 16 residues. Trimming pared 4 bases from V and 3 bases from J, leaving 17 bases between. From germline, CDR1 is MNHEY and CDR2 SVGAGI. CDR3 in DNA: TGTGCCAGCAGTTCTAGGGAGATCGGTTGGACAGATACGCAGTATTTT. Protein sequence: CASSSREIGWTDTQYF.

The gene calls are TRBV6-2 or TRBV6-3 and TRBJ2-6; TRBD1 matches at 7 bases. The CDR3 sequence is 22 residues long. V shed 4 bases and J 0 bases; nucleotides not matched to a gene: 21. The V gene's germline CDR1 is MNHEY and CDR2 SVGEGT. The CDR3 DNA reads TGTGCCAGCAGTTCCGCTCTTTCTTTTGCCGGGACAGAAAGCTCTGGGGCCAACGTCCTGACTTTC. Translation: CASSSALSFAGTESSGANVLTF.

This clonotype was counted between two and nine times. J is TRBJ2-1 and V is TRBV7-9; TRBD2 matches 10 bases. This CDR3 contains 17 residues. Unmatched junction bases numbered 6, after V lost 4 bases and J lost 0 bases. Germline values: CDR1 SEHNR, CDR2 FQNEAQ (reference sequence). This CDR3 reads CASSSTLAGGSYNEQFF. CDR3 nucleotide sequence: TGTGCCAGCAGCTCCACATTAGCGGGAGGCTCCTACAATGAGCAGTTCTTC.

This clonotype was counted at least ten times. This chain uses TRBV9 with TRBJ2-5; 7 bases are a match to TRBD1. Germline CDR1 is SGDLS and CDR2 is YYNGEE. The CDR3 is 14 residues long. With V trimmed by 0 bases and J by 6 bases, 5 bases remained unmatched. The CDR3 DNA reads as TGTGCCAGCAGCGTAGAGGACAGGACGCAGACCCAGTACTTC. Translated, it gives CASSVEDRTQTQYF.